Described below is a single T cell receptor (beta chain) sequence and its context. The data stem from a study of blood T cell repertoires in COVID-19. Whole-study context: From the United States, Italy and Spain came samples of acute and convalescent COVID-19. Sample material is recorded as cDNA or gDNA derived from T cells, B-cell-depleted T cells, or PBMCs.

The CDR3 extends over 14 amino acids. Germline CDR1 LNHDA, CDR2 SQIVND (reference sequence). V gave up 8 bases and J gave up 2 bases, with 15 bases separating them. In the authors' workflow: Counts of nucleated cells, estimated from reference gene primer amplification, were obtained. Sequenced by immunoSEQ multiplex PCR; TCRdb stores in-frame clones only, minus some. D and trimming were read from the DNA, whereas the V and J calls and clone size are those reported in that table. The repertoire holds about 100,000 clones, approximately 85% seen once, with 5.5% to 8% in the top ten. Sequenced: peripheral blood. This clonotype was obtained from a woman aged 60-75 years with acute or convalescent COVID-19. V usage is TRBV19 and J usage is TRBJ2-5; possibly TRBD1 for D (6 bases). CDR3 DNA sequence: TGTGCCAGTCGTGGGACAACCGGACAAGAGACCCAGTACTTC. This sequence encodes CASRGTTGQETQYF.